These T cell receptor beta chains were read from a single sample in a study of cytomegalovirus exposure and HLA in healthy donors. TCRdb's table, derived via immunoSEQ multiplex PCR, lists solely in-frame clones and lacks some. The sample includes some 150,000 clones, around 79% seen only once; the top ten take approximately 2.8%. The material sequenced was PBMCs. Every receptor here comes from a male donor in good health and CMV-seronegative. CDR3s include the opening cysteine and the closing phenylalanine or tryptophan. Each record gives: D gene, J gene, V gene, clone size, CDR3 DNA, CDR3 protein. A D gene is named only where the DNA matches it firmly. Clone sizes are given selectively: once, few, many, or a class where the clone is expanded.

NA,TRBJ2-1,TRBV1,once,TGCACCAGTTCAAGATCCGGGACTAGCGGGAGTGGGTACAATGAGCAGTTCTTC,CTSSRSGTSGSGYNEQFF
TRBD2,TRBJ2-3,TRBV4-2,NA,TGTGCCAGCAGCCGACTCACTAGCGGAGGCACAGATACGCAGTATTTT,CASSRLTSGGTDTQYF
NA,TRBJ2-5,TRBV7-7,NA,TGTGCTAGCAGCTTAGCAGCCAATTTCCAAGAGACCCAGTACTTC,CASSLAANFQETQYF
NA,TRBJ1-1,TRBV15,NA,TGTGCCACCAGCAGAGAAACAGGGATGAACACTGAAGCTTTCTTT,CATSRETGMNTEAFF
TRBD2,TRBJ2-7,TRBV9,NA,TGTGCCAGCAGCGTAGGGGGACTATCCTACGAGCAGTACTTC,CASSVGGLSYEQYF
TRBD1,TRBJ1-5,TRBV12-5,NA,TGTGCTAGTGGTCCCATTGCCCGGGACAGGGGCGATCAGCCCCAGCATTTT,CASGPIARDRGDQPQHF
TRBD1,TRBJ2-5,TRBV29-1,NA,TGCAGCGTTAACGGACAGGGGGTTGTGACCCAGTACTTC,CSVNGQGVVTQYF
NA,TRBJ2-3,TRBV13,NA,TGTGCCAGCAGCTCTGGCAGGGCAACAGATACGCAGTATTTT,CASSSGRATDTQYF
NA,TRBJ2-1,TRBV19,NA,TGTGCCAGTAGTTTCTCGGGGAATGAGCAGTTCTTC,CASSFSGNEQFF
TRBD1,TRBJ2-1,TRBV7-3,NA,TGTGCCAGCAGCGTGGGACAGGGCTTATACAATGAGCAGTTCTTC,CASSVGQGLYNEQFF
TRBD1,TRBJ1-2,TRBV9,NA,TGTGCCAGCAGCGTAGTAACAGGGGGTAATGGTGGCTACACCTTC,CASSVVTGGNGGYTF